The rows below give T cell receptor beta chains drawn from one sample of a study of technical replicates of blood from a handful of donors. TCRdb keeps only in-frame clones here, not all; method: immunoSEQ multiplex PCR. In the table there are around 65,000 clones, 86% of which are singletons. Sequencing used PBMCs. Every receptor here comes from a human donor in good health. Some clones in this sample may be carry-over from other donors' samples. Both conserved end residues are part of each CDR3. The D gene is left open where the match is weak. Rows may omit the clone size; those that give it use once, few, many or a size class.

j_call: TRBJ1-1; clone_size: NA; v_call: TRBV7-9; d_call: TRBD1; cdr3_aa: CASSWDRSRTEAFF; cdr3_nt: TGTGCCAGCAGCTGGGACAGATCGCGGACTGAAGCTTTCTTT
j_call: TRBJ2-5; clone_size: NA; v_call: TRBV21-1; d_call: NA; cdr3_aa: CASSKARTSDQETQYF; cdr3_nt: TGTGCCAGCAGCAAAGCCAGGACTAGCGACCAAGAGACCCAGTACTTC
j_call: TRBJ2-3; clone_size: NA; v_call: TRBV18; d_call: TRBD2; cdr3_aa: CASSPIASGRSSDTQYF; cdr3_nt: TGTGCCAGCTCACCAATTGCTAGCGGGAGGAGTTCAGATACGCAGTATTTT
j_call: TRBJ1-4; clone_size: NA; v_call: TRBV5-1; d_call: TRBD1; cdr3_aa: CASSPQGATNEKLFF; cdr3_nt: TGCGCCAGCAGCCCACAGGGGGCAACTAATGAAAAACTGTTTTTT
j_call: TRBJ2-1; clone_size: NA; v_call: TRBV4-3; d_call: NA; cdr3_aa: CASSQEGRMDEQFF; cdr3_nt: TGCGCCAGCAGCCAAGAAGGGAGAATGGATGAGCAGTTCTTC
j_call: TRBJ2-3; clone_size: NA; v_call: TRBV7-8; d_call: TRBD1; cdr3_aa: CASSLNTGGMDTQYF; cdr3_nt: TGTGCCAGCAGCTTAAATACAGGGGGCATGGATACGCAGTATTTT
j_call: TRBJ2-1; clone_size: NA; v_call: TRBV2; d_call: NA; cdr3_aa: CASRVMSSDNEQFF; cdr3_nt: TGTGCCAGCAGGGTCATGTCTTCAGACAATGAGCAGTTCTTC
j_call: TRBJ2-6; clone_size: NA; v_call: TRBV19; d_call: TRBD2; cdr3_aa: CASSTPSGGANVLTF; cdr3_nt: TGTGCCAGTAGTACGCCTAGCGGGGGGGCCAACGTCCTGACTTTC
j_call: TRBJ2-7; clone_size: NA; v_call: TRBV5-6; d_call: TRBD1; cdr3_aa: CASSLRDRGVFEQYF; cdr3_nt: TGTGCCAGCAGCTTGAGGGACAGGGGGGTATTCGAGCAGTACTTC
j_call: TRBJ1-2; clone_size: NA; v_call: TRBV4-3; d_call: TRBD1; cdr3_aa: CASSPYRQGRNYGYTF; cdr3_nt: TGCGCCAGCAGCCCCTACCGACAGGGAAGAAACTATGGCTACACCTTC
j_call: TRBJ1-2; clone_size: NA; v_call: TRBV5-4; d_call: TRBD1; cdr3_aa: CASSGGQANYGYTF; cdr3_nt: TGTGCCAGCAGCGGGGGACAGGCGAACTATGGCTACACCTTC
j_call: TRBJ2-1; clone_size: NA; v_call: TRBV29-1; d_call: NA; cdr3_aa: CSVEGWGGGRSDNEQFF; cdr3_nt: TGCAGCGTTGAAGGTTGGGGGGGCGGGAGAAGTGACAATGAGCAGTTCTTC
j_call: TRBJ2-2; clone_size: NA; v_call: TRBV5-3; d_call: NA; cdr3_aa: CARSSEVGSLRTGELFF; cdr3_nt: TGTGCCAGAAGCTCGGAAGTTGGGTCCCTGAGGACCGGGGAGCTGTTTTTT
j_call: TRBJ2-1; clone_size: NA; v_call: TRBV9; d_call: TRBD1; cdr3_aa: CASSVSGQVGSEQFF; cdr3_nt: TGTGCCAGCAGCGTTTCGGGACAGGTCGGTTCTGAGCAGTTCTTC
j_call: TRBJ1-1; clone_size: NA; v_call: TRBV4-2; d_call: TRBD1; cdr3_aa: CASRDHRTGMNTEAFF; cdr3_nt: TGTGCCAGCAGAGACCACCGGACAGGGATGAACACTGAAGCTTTCTTT
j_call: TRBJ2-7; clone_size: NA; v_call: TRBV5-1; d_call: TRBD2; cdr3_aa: CASSLGGGTYEQYF; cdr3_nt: TGCGCCAGCAGCTTGGGCGGGGGAACCTACGAGCAGTACTTC
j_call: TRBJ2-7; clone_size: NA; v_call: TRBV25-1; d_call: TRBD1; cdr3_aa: CASSSGQGRHEQYF; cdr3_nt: TGTGCCAGTAGTTCGGGACAGGGAAGGCACGAGCAGTACTTC
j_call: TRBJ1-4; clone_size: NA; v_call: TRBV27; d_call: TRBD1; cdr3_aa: CASSLRTGGEKLFF; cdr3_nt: TGTGCCAGCAGTTTAAGGACAGGGGGTGAAAAACTGTTTTTT
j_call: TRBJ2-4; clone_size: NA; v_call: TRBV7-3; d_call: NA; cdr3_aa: CASSLDSSSINIQYF; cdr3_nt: TGTGCCAGCAGCCTCGACAGTTCATCCATAAACATTCAGTACTTC
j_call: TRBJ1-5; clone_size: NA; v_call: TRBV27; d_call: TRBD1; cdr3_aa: CASSHDRDLGQPQHF; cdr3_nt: TGTGCCAGCAGCCATGACAGGGATTTGGGTCAGCCCCAGCATTTT
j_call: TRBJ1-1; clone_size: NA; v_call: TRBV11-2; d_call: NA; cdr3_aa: CASSPIVRDTEAFF; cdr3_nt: TGTGCCAGCAGCCCTATAGTCAGGGACACTGAAGCTTTCTTT
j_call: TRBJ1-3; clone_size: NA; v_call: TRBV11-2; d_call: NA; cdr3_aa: CASSSGVGNTIYF; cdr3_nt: TGTGCCAGCAGCTCAGGGGTGGGAAACACCATATATTTT
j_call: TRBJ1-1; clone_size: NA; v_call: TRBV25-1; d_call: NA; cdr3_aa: CASSEIDMNTEAFF; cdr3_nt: TGTGCCAGCTCCGAAATCGACATGAACACTGAAGCTTTCTTT
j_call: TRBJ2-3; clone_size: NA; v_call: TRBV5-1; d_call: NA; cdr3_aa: CASGGGGLTDTQYF; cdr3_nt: TGCGCCAGCGGCGGTGGGGGGTTGACAGATACGCAGTATTTT
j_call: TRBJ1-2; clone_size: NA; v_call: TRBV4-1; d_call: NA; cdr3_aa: CASSQPTAGNNYGYTF; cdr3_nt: TGCGCCAGCAGCCAACCCACGGCAGGGAATAACTATGGCTACACCTTC
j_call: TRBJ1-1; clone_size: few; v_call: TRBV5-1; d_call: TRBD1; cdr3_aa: CASSSTGEPNTEAFF; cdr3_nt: TGCGCCAGCAGCTCTACAGGGGAACCGAACACTGAAGCTTTCTTT